These 8 T cell receptor beta chains came from one sample sequenced in a study of cytotoxic CD8 clonotypes in ibrutinib-treated CLL. The method was immunoSEQ multiplex PCR; TCRdb's version includes in-frame clones alone and lacks a portion of them. Among around 310,000 clones listed, roughly 85% were seen once. The input for sequencing was PBMCs, taken before ibrutinib treatment. The receptors were gathered from a human donor with chronic lymphocytic leukemia.

The rearrangement links TRBV5-5 to TRBJ1-2; 7 bases fit TRBD1. Germline CDR1 and CDR2: SGHKS and YYEKEE (reference sequence). Trimming at V came to 1 base and at J to 5 bases, leaving 5 bases not matched to a gene. The CDR3 has 14 amino acids. The CDR3 DNA is TGTGCCAGCAGCTTGTTCAGGGACAGTTATGGCTACACCTTC. Protein sequence: CASSLFRDSYGYTF.

This clone appeared a few times. The genes are TRBV6-5 and TRBJ1-4, with D perhaps matching TRBD1 (6 bases). The V and J ends lost 6 bases and 8 bases respectively, with 16 bases between them. The CDR3 extends over 14 amino acids. In germline, CDR1 is MNHEY, CDR2 SVGAGI. CDR3 residues: CASRPTGSWEKLFF. The DNA for the CDR3 is TGTGCCAGCAGGCCGACAGGTTCATGGGAAAAACTGTTTTTT.

The chain has TRBV6-6 and TRBJ2-5, with D perhaps TRBD1 (6 bases). V was pared by 5 bases and J by 2 bases, with 9 bases between. Germline CDR1 reads MNHNY; CDR2 reads SVGAGI (reference sequence). The CDR3 contains 13 residues. The CDR3 loop reads CASSRTDQETQYF. CDR3 in DNA: TGTGCCAGCAGTCGGACAGATCAAGAGACCCAGTACTTC.

This clone has only a few counts. The V and J genes are TRBV4-1 and TRBJ2-2, with D possibly matching TRBD1 (5 bases). V shed 6 bases and J shed 2 bases, with 7 bases lying between them. Germline CDR1 is MGHRA and CDR2 is YSYEKL. The CDR3 extends over 13 amino acids. CDR3 protein: CASSRTNTGELFF. CDR3 nucleotide sequence: TGCGCCAGCAGTCGGACAAACACCGGGGAGCTGTTTTTT.

In this sample, this clone turned up a few times. The chain couples TRBV27 to TRBJ2-7, with D possibly being TRBD2 (5 bases). The germline CDR1 and CDR2 sequences are MNHEY and SMNVEV (reference sequence). The ends were cut back, 10 bases at V and 2 bases at J, with 21 bases in the middle. CDR3 length: 15 residues. The chain's CDR3 is CATGVFWGATYEQYF. The CDR3 DNA follows: TGTGCCACCGGCGTTTTTTGGGGAGCAACCTACGAGCAGTACTTC.

The V gene is TRBV5-4, the J gene TRBJ2-1, with 8 bases matching TRBD1. With V trimmed by 0 bases and J by 5 bases, 7 bases remained unmatched. Germline CDR1 and CDR2: SGHNT and YYREEE (reference sequence). There are 16 residues in the CDR3. The CDR3 is CASSLGLRGPNNEQFF. The CDR3 DNA reads TGTGCCAGCAGCTTGGGTCTCAGGGGGCCCAACAATGAGCAGTTCTTC.

This sequence joins TRBV30 and TRBJ2-3; D not resolved. There are 12 residues in the CDR3. V was shortened by 5 bases and J by 0 bases, with 6 bases between the two germline ends. Germline-derived CDR1 and CDR2 are GTSNPN and SVGIG (reference sequence). CDR3 in amino acids: CAWAASTDTQYF. The DNA for the CDR3 is TGTGCCTGGGCAGCTAGCACAGATACGCAGTATTTT.

This sequence joins TRBV12-1 and TRBJ2-2; TRBD2 was called by the table and not checked on the DNA. TRBV12-1 is deemed a pseudogene. The CDR3 loop spans 14 amino acids. The CDR3 DNA reads as TGTGCCAGCAGCCACTCGACTAGTCCCGGGGAGCTGTTTTTT. Its translation is CASSHSTSPGELFF.